The sequence of this T cell receptor beta chain was determined in a study of T cell repertoires in cytomegalovirus infection. Study as a whole: Peptides in the study included HLA-C-restricted and HLA-B-restricted CMV epitopes. Study-level results: Predominance within the ex vivo response was attributable to HLA-C-restricted CMV-specific TCR beta clonotypes.

Only a few counts were recorded for this clonotype. What it binds is unknown. TCRdb re-analysed the reads in MiXCR, keeping a single row per CDR3 protein. The profile covers approximately 590,000 distinct CDR3 sequences, with roughly 43% appearing a single time and 48% taken by the ten largest. With 7 bases removed from V and 2 bases from J, the gap between germline ends came to 21 bases. The germline V gene encodes CDR1 MNHNS and CDR2 SASEGT. The CDR3 has 17 amino acids. The specimen comprised cultured PBMCs, sampled from culture after CMV antigen stimulation. This TCR was sampled from a human donor in good health (CMV status not recorded). Some clones in this sample may be carry-over from other donors' samples. The chain recombines TRBV6-1 with TRBJ1-5; D remains unclear. This CDR3 is CASTTSPPGRGNQPQHF. The CDR3 DNA reads TGTGCCAGCACTACGTCGCCCCCTGGGAGGGGCAATCAGCCCCAGCATTTT.